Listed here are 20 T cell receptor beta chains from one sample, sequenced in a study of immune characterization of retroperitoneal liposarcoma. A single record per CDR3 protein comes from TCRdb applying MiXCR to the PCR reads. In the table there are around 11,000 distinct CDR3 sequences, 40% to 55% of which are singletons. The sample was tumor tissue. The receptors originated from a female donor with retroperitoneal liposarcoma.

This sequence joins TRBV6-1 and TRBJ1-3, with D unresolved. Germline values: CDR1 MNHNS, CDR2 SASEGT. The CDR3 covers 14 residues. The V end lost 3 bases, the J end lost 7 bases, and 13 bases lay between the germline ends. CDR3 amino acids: CASSEAQALNTIYF. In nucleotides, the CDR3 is TGTGCCAGCAGTGAGGCTCAGGCCCTGAACACCATATATTTT.

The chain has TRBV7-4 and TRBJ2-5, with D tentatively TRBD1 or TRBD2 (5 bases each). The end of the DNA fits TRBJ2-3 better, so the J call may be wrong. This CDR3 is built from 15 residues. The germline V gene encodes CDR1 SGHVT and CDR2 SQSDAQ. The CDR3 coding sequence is TGTGCCAGCAGCTTGGACGGGGCTTCCACAGATACGCAGTATTTT. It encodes CASSLDGASTDTQYF.

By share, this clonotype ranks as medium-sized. CDR3 nucleotides: TGTGCCAGCAGCCGGACAGGGGTCCCCCAACAAGAGACCCAGTTCTTC. It specifies CASSRTGVPQQETQFF. V and J are TRBV7-2 and TRBJ2-1; TRBD1 aligns across 9 bases. V trimming: 5 bases; J trimming: 13 bases; junction bases outside the gene matches: 18. CDR1 and CDR2 (germline): SGHTA, FQGNSA. The CDR3 length is 16 residues. Combining the CDR3 with reference TRBV7-2 and TRBJ2-1 gives the whole variable domain GAGVSQSPSNKVTEKGKDVELRCDPISGHTALYWYRQSLGQGLEFLIYFQGNSAPDKSGLPSDRFSAERTGGSVSTLTIQRTQQEDSAVYLCASSRTGVPQQETQFFGPGTRLTVL.

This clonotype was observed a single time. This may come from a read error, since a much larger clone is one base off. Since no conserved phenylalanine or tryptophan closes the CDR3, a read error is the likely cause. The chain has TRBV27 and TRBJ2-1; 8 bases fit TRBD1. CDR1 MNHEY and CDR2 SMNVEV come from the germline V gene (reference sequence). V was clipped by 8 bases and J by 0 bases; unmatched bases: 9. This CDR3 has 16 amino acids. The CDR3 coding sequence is TGTGCCAGCGTAATAACAGGGGGTATCTCCTACAATGAGCAGTTCTCC. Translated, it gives CASVITGGISYNEQFS.

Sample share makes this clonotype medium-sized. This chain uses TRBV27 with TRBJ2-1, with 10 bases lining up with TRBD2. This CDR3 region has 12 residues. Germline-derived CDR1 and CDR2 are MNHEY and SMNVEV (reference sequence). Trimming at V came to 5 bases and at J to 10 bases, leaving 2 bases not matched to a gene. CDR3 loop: CASSKLAGEQFF. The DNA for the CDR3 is TGTGCCAGCAGTAAACTAGCGGGGGAGCAGTTCTTC.

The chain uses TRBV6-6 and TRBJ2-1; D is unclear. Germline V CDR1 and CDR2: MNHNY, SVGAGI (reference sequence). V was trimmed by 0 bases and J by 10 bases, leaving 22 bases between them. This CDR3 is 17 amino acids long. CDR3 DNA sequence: TGTGCCAGCAGTTACTCGAGCCGACTTCCAAATAACAGAGAGCAGTTCTTC. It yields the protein CASSYSSRLPNNREQFF.

CDR3 bases: TGTGCCAGCAGCCGAGGCGGAGTGGCGGCCGAAGCTTTCTTT. Translation gives CASSRGGVAAEAFF. The genes are TRBV7-8 and TRBJ1-1; no clear D gene. Germline values: CDR1 SGHVS, CDR2 FQNEAQ. V lost 5 bases, J lost 8 bases, and 18 bases lay in between. CDR3 length: 14 residues.

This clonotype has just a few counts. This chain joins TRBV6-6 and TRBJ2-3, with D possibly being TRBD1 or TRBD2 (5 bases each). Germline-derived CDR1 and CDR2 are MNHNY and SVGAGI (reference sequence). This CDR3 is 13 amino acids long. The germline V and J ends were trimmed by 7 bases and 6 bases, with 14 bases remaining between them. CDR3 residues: CASTGLARDTQYF. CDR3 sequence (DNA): TGTGCCAGCACGGGGCTAGCAAGGGATACGCAGTATTTT.

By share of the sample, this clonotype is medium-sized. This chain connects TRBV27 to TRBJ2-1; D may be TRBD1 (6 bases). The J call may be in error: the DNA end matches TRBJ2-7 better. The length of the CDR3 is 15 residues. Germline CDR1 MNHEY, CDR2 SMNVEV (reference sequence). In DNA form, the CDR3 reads TGTGCCAGCATGGTCTCCAGGGGTGGTCTCAATGAGCAGTACTTC. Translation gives CASMVSRGGLNEQYF.

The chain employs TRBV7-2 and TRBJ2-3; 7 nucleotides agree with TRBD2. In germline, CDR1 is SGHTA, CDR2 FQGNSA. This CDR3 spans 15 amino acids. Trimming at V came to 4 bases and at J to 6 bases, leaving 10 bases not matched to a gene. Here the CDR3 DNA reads TGTGCCAGCAGCTCGCTCCCCACTAGCGTTGATACGCAGTATTTT. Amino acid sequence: CASSSLPTSVDTQYF.

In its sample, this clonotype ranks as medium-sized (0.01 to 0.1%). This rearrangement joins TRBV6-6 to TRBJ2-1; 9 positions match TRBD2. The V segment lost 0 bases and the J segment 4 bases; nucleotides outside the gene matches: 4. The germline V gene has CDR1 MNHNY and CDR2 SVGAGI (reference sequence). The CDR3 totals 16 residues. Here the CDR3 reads CASSYSPTSGYNEQFF. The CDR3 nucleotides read TGTGCCAGCAGTTACTCGCCGACTAGCGGTTACAATGAGCAGTTCTTC.

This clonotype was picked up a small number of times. As DNA, the CDR3 is TGTGCCAGCAGTAGGGTCGGGACAATGAACACCGGGGAGCTGTTTTTT. Translating it yields CASSRVGTMNTGELFF. The rearrangement joins TRBV27 to TRBJ2-2; D is possibly TRBD1 (6 bases). The germline gives CDR1 MNHEY, CDR2 SMNVEV (reference sequence). V was cut by 5 bases and J by 1 base, with 14 bases left in between. This CDR3 contains 16 residues.

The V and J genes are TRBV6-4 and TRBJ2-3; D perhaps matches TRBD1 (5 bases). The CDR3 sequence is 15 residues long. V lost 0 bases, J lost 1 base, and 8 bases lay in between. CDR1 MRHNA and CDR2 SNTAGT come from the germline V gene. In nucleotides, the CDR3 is TGTGCCAGCAGTGACTCCAAAGGGGGCACAGATACGCAGTATTTT. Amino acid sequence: CASSDSKGGTDTQYF.

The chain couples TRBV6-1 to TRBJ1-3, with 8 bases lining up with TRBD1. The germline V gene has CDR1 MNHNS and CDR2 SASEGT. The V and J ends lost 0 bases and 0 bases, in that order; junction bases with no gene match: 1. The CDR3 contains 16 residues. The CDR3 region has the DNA TGTGCCAGCAGTGAAGCGGGGACAGGCTCTGGAAACACCATATATTTT. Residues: CASSEAGTGSGNTIYF.

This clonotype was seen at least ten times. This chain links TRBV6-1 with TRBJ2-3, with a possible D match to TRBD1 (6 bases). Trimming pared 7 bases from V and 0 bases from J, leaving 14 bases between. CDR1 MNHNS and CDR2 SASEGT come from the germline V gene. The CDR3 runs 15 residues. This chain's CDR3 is CASTQTGFSTDTQYF. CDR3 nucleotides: TGTGCCAGCACCCAGACAGGCTTTAGCACAGATACGCAGTATTTT.

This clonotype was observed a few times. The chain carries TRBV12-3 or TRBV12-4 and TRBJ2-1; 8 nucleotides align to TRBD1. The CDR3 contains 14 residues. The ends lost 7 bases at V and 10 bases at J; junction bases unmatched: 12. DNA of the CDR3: TGTGCCAGCAAGGTCGGGACAGGACTTTACGAGCAGTTCTTC. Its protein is CASKVGTGLYEQFF.

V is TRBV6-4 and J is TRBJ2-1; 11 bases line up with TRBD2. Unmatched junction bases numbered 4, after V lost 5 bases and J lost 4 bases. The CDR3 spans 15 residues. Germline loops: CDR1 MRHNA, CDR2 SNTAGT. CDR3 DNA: TGTGCCAGCAGTACACTAGCGGGAGAATACAATGAGCAGTTCTTC. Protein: CASSTLAGEYNEQFF.

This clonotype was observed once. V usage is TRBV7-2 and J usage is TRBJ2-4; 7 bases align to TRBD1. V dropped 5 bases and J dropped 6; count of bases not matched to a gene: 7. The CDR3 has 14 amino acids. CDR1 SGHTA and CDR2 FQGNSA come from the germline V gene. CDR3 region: CASSSRQGVNIQYF. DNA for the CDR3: TGTGCCAGCAGCAGTCGACAGGGTGTAAACATTCAGTACTTC.

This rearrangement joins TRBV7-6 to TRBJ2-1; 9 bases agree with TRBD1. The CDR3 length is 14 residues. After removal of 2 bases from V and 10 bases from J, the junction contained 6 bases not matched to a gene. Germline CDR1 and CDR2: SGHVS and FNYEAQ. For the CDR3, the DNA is TGTGCCAGCAGCTTAAGGGACAGGGTTGGCGAGCAGTTCTTC. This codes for CASSLRDRVGEQFF.

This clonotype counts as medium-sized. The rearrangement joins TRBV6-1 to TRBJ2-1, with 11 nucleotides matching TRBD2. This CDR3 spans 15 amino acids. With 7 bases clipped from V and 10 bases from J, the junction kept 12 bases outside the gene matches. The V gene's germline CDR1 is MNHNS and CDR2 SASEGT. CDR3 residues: CASKKGLAENYEQFF. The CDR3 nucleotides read TGTGCCAGCAAGAAGGGACTAGCGGAGAACTACGAGCAGTTCTTC.